Listed below are T cell receptor beta chains from one sample, sequenced in a study of T cells in localized non-small cell lung cancer. Repertoires were generated with immunoSEQ multiplex PCR, while TCRdb's copy carries only in-frame clones and drops some. The sample contains approximately 89,000 clones, around 82% of which appear only once. Sequences were derived from PBMCs, sampled before any cancer treatment. The receptors come from a man aged 40-75 years with stage II squamous cell lung carcinoma. Each CDR3 is given with its conserved first and last residue. The D gene is left open where the match is weak. Expanded clones are given a class, and other clones once, few, many or no size at all.

j_gene: TRBJ2-1; d_gene: TRBD2; v_gene: TRBV5-3; abundance: -; CDR3nt: TGTGCCAGCAACGCCCTCTGGGGGCGGGAGGGCAATGAGCAGTTCTTC; CDR3aa: CASNALWGREGNEQFF
j_gene: TRBJ2-7; d_gene: TRBD1; v_gene: TRBV7-9; abundance: once; CDR3nt: TGTGCCAGCAGCCACCGGGACAGCACCTCCTACGAGCAGTACTTC; CDR3aa: CASSHRDSTSYEQYF
j_gene: TRBJ2-3; d_gene: -; v_gene: TRBV7-9; abundance: -; CDR3nt: TGTGCCAGCAGCCCGGGGACATTGGGGGGCACAGATACGCAGTATTTT; CDR3aa: CASSPGTLGGTDTQYF
j_gene: TRBJ1-6; d_gene: TRBD1; v_gene: TRBV7-6; abundance: -; CDR3nt: TGTGCCAGCAGCTTAACAGGGGGCGAATCACCCCTCCACTTT; CDR3aa: CASSLTGGESPLHF
j_gene: TRBJ1-3; d_gene: -; v_gene: TRBV29-1; abundance: -; CDR3nt: TGCAGCGTTGAGGAGGGACTCTCTGGAAACACCATATATTTT; CDR3aa: CSVEEGLSGNTIYF
j_gene: TRBJ2-5; d_gene: -; v_gene: TRBV11-2; abundance: -; CDR3nt: TGTGCCAGCAGGGGGTTGGAGACCCAGTACTTC; CDR3aa: CASRGLETQYF
j_gene: TRBJ2-3; d_gene: -; v_gene: TRBV5-1; abundance: once; CDR3nt: TGCGCCAGCAGCGTCGGGACGGAGACAGATACGCAGTATTTT; CDR3aa: CASSVGTETDTQYF
j_gene: TRBJ2-3; d_gene: -; v_gene: TRBV30; abundance: -; CDR3nt: TGTGCCTGGAGTCTGAGTGCAGATACGCAGTATTTT; CDR3aa: CAWSLSADTQYF
j_gene: TRBJ1-2; d_gene: TRBD1; v_gene: TRBV5-6; abundance: -; CDR3nt: TGTGCCAGCAGCCAAGTCAGGGGGGCTAACTATGGCTACACCTTC; CDR3aa: CASSQVRGANYGYTF
j_gene: TRBJ1-1; d_gene: -; v_gene: TRBV5-6; abundance: -; CDR3nt: TGTGCCAGCCGCCGGGGCTCGAACACTGAAGCTTTCTTT; CDR3aa: CASRRGSNTEAFF
j_gene: TRBJ1-6; d_gene: -; v_gene: TRBV28; abundance: -; CDR3nt: TGTGCCAGCGCCGACGTTTCCTATAATTCACCCCTCCACTTT; CDR3aa: CASADVSYNSPLHF
j_gene: TRBJ1-1; d_gene: -; v_gene: TRBV4-3; abundance: -; CDR3nt: TGCGCCAGCAGCCAAGAGGGGCAGGAAGGTGTTGGGAACACTGAAGCTTTCTTT; CDR3aa: CASSQEGQEGVGNTEAFF
j_gene: TRBJ1-2; d_gene: TRBD1; v_gene: TRBV7-2; abundance: once; CDR3nt: TGTGCCAGCAGCCCAGGCTCGGGACAGGCAGGTGGCTACACCTTC; CDR3aa: CASSPGSGQAGGYTF
j_gene: TRBJ2-3; d_gene: -; v_gene: TRBV2; abundance: -; CDR3nt: TGTGCCAGCAGTGACTGGACAGAGGGAGGAGATACGCAGTATTTT; CDR3aa: CASSDWTEGGDTQYF
j_gene: TRBJ2-7; d_gene: -; v_gene: TRBV4-1; abundance: -; CDR3nt: TGCGCCAGCAGCCAAGGGCCAGCCTACGAGCAGTACTTC; CDR3aa: CASSQGPAYEQYF
j_gene: TRBJ1-1; d_gene: TRBD1; v_gene: TRBV19; abundance: few; CDR3nt: TGTGCCAGTAGTATATCAGGGGGGACCTACATGAACACTGAAGCTTTCTTT; CDR3aa: CASSISGGTYMNTEAFF
j_gene: TRBJ1-1; d_gene: TRBD1; v_gene: TRBV28; abundance: -; CDR3nt: TGTGCCAGCAGTCTACCAGGGGGGCGCGGGGCTGAAGCTTTCTTT; CDR3aa: CASSLPGGRGAEAFF
j_gene: TRBJ2-4; d_gene: TRBD1; v_gene: TRBV28; abundance: -; CDR3nt: TGTGCCAGCAGTTTAGGACAGGGATTTCGCAACATTCAGTACTTC; CDR3aa: CASSLGQGFRNIQYF
j_gene: TRBJ1-4; d_gene: TRBD1; v_gene: TRBV6-5; abundance: -; CDR3nt: TGTGCCAGCAGAGCGTCAGGGGGAACTAATGAAAAACTGTTTTTT; CDR3aa: CASRASGGTNEKLFF
j_gene: TRBJ1-2; d_gene: -; v_gene: TRBV6-5; abundance: few; CDR3nt: TGTGCCAGCAGTTACAGTCCAGGGCGGTATGGCTACACCTTC; CDR3aa: CASSYSPGRYGYTF
j_gene: TRBJ2-3; d_gene: TRBD2; v_gene: TRBV2; abundance: once; CDR3nt: TGTGCCAGCAGGGCCGGGACTAGCGGGGGCCTCCAGTATTTT; CDR3aa: CASRAGTSGGLQYF
j_gene: TRBJ1-2; d_gene: TRBD1; v_gene: TRBV29-1; abundance: -; CDR3nt: TGCAGCGTTGCTGACAGGGGTAACTATGGCTACACCTTC; CDR3aa: CSVADRGNYGYTF
j_gene: TRBJ1-6; d_gene: -; v_gene: TRBV7-2; abundance: -; CDR3nt: TGTGCCAGCAGATCCCCAGGGACCAGAAATTCACCCCTCCACTTT; CDR3aa: CASRSPGTRNSPLHF
j_gene: TRBJ1-1; d_gene: -; v_gene: TRBV19; abundance: -; CDR3nt: TGTGCCAGTAGTACGACAGGAGTGAACACTGAAGCTTTCTTT; CDR3aa: CASSTTGVNTEAFF
j_gene: TRBJ2-5; d_gene: TRBD1; v_gene: TRBV9; abundance: -; CDR3nt: TGTGCCAGCAGCGCGGACAGGATCCAAGAGACCCAGTACTTC; CDR3aa: CASSADRIQETQYF
j_gene: TRBJ1-1; d_gene: -; v_gene: TRBV13; abundance: -; CDR3nt: TGTGCCAGCAGCTCGGGACGGTTCATGAACACTGAAGCTTTCTTT; CDR3aa: CASSSGRFMNTEAFF
j_gene: TRBJ2-5; d_gene: -; v_gene: TRBV7-2; abundance: -; CDR3nt: TGTGCCAGCAGCTTAGCCATGGAGACCCAGTACTTC; CDR3aa: CASSLAMETQYF
j_gene: TRBJ2-7; d_gene: -; v_gene: TRBV18; abundance: -; CDR3nt: TGTGCCAGCTCGCCCCAACGCGAGCAGTACTTC; CDR3aa: CASSPQREQYF
j_gene: TRBJ2-7; d_gene: TRBD2; v_gene: TRBV7-2; abundance: -; CDR3nt: TGTGCCAGCAGCGTGACTAGCGGGCTTGCATCCTACGAGCAGTACTTC; CDR3aa: CASSVTSGLASYEQYF
j_gene: TRBJ2-6; d_gene: -; v_gene: TRBV19; abundance: -; CDR3nt: TGTGCCAGTAGCTCATCTTTGGGACGGGGTACGACTGGGGCCAACGTCCTGACTTTC; CDR3aa: CASSSSLGRGTTGANVLTF
j_gene: TRBJ2-2; d_gene: TRBD2; v_gene: TRBV19; abundance: many; CDR3nt: TGTGCCAGTAGTATATCTGGGGTAGCGGGAACGAACACCGGGGAGCTGTTTTTT; CDR3aa: CASSISGVAGTNTGELFF
j_gene: TRBJ2-2; d_gene: TRBD1; v_gene: TRBV30; abundance: once; CDR3nt: TGTGCCTGGAGGGGTAGGGGGCGCGGCGGGGAGCTGTTTTTT; CDR3aa: CAWRGRGRGGELFF
j_gene: TRBJ2-7; d_gene: -; v_gene: TRBV29-1; abundance: many; CDR3nt: TGCAGCGTTGAGGAGGACAGTCACGAGCAGTACTTC; CDR3aa: CSVEEDSHEQYF
j_gene: TRBJ1-2; d_gene: -; v_gene: TRBV5-1; abundance: many; CDR3nt: TGCGCCAGCAGCTTGGAACAGGCGCCGAACTATGGCTACACCTTC; CDR3aa: CASSLEQAPNYGYTF
j_gene: TRBJ1-1; d_gene: -; v_gene: TRBV7-6; abundance: -; CDR3nt: TGTGCCAGCAGCGTACAGGAAGGCACTGAAGCTTTCTTT; CDR3aa: CASSVQEGTEAFF
j_gene: TRBJ2-5; d_gene: -; v_gene: TRBV23-1; abundance: once; CDR3nt: TGCGCCAGCAGCCCAGAACGGGACACCATCGGGGAGACCCAGTACTTC; CDR3aa: CASSPERDTIGETQYF
j_gene: TRBJ2-7; d_gene: -; v_gene: TRBV7-9; abundance: -; CDR3nt: TGTGCCAGCAGCTTAGCGCTGGGCAGGGACGACGAGCAGTACTTC; CDR3aa: CASSLALGRDDEQYF
j_gene: TRBJ1-1; d_gene: -; v_gene: TRBV6-5; abundance: -; CDR3nt: TGTGCCAGCAGTTACGTCGAAGGGTACACTGAAGCTTTCTTT; CDR3aa: CASSYVEGYTEAFF
j_gene: TRBJ1-5; d_gene: -; v_gene: TRBV6-1; abundance: few; CDR3nt: TGTGCCAGCAGTGAAGGGGGGAGGCAGCCCCAGCATTTT; CDR3aa: CASSEGGRQPQHF
j_gene: TRBJ2-3; d_gene: TRBD2; v_gene: TRBV11-2; abundance: -; CDR3nt: TGTGCCAGCAGCTTATCGGGACTAGCGGGAGTGGCAGATACGCAGTATTTT; CDR3aa: CASSLSGLAGVADTQYF
j_gene: TRBJ1-1; d_gene: -; v_gene: TRBV5-4; abundance: few; CDR3nt: TGTGCCAGCAGCTTTGAGGGGACTGAAGCTTTCTTT; CDR3aa: CASSFEGTEAFF
j_gene: TRBJ1-1; d_gene: -; v_gene: TRBV19; abundance: few; CDR3nt: TGTGCCAGTAGCACTCAGGGCGCCGGGGCTGAAGCTTTCTTT; CDR3aa: CASSTQGAGAEAFF
j_gene: TRBJ2-5; d_gene: TRBD2; v_gene: TRBV5-6; abundance: -; CDR3nt: TGTGCCAGCAGCTTGGTTAGCGGGGCCATACCCCAGTACTTC; CDR3aa: CASSLVSGAIPQYF
j_gene: TRBJ2-1; d_gene: -; v_gene: TRBV7-9; abundance: -; CDR3nt: TGTGCCAGCAACCCTACGAGTAATGAGCAGTTCTTC; CDR3aa: CASNPTSNEQFF